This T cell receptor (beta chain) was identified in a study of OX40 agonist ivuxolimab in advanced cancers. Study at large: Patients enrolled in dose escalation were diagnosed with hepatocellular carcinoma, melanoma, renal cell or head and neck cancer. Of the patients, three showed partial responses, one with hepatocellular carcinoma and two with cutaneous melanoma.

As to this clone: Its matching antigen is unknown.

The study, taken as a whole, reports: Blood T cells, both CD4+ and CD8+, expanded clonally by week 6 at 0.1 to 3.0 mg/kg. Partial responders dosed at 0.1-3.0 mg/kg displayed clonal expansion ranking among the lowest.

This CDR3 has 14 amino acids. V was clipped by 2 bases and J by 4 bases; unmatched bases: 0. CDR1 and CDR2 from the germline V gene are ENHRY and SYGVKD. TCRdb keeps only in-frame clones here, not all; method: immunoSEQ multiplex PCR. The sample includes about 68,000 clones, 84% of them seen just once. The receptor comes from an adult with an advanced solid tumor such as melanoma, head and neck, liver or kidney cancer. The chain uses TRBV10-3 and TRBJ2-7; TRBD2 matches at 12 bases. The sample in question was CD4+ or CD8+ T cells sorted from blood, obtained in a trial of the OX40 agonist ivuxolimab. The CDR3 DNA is TGTGCCATCAGTGAGACTAGCGGGGGGTACGAGCAGTACTTC. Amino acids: CAISETSGGYEQYF.